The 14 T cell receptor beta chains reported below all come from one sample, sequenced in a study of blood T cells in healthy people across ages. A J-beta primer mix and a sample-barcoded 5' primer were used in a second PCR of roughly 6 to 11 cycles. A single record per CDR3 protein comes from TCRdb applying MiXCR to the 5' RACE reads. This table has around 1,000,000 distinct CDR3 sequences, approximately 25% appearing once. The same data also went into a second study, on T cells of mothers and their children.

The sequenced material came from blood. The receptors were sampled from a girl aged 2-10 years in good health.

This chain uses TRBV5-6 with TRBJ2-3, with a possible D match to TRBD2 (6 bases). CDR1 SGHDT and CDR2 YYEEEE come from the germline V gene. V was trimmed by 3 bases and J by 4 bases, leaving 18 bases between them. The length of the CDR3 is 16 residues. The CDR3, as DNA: TGTGCCAGCAGCTGGGGTCCGGGAGCAGGGTCAGATACGCAGTATTTT. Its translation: CASSWGPGAGSDTQYF.

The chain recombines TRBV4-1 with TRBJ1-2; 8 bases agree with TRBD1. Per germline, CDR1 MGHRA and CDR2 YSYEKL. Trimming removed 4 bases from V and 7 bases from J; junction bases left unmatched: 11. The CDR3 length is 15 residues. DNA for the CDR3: TGCGCCAGCAGCCTCACGACAGGGGCCCCCTCTGGCTACACCTTC. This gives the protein CASSLTTGAPSGYTF.

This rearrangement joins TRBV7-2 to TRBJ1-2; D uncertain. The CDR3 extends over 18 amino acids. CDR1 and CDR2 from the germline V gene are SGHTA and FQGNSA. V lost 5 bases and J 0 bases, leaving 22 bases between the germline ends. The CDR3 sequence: CASSPSLYRSPANYGYTF. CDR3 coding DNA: TGTGCCAGCAGCCCTTCATTATACCGGAGCCCCGCTAACTATGGCTACACCTTC.

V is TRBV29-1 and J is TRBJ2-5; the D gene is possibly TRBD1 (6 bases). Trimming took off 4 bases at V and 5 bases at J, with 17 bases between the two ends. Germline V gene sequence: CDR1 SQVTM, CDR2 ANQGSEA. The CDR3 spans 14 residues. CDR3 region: CSVAWAGVRETQYF. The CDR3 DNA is TGCAGCGTTGCGTGGGCAGGGGTACGCGAGACCCAGTACTTC.

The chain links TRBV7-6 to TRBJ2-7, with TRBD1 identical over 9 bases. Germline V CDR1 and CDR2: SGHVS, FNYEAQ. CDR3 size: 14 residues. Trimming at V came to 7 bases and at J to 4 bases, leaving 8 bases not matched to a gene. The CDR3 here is CASTQGQGSYEQYF. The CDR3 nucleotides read TGTGCCAGCACCCAAGGACAGGGGTCATACGAGCAGTACTTC.

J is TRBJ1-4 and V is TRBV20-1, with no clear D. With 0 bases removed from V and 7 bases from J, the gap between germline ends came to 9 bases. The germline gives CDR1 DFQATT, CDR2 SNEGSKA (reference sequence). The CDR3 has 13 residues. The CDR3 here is CSARELTPEKLFF. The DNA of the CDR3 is TGCAGTGCTAGAGAACTAACCCCTGAAAAACTGTTTTTT.

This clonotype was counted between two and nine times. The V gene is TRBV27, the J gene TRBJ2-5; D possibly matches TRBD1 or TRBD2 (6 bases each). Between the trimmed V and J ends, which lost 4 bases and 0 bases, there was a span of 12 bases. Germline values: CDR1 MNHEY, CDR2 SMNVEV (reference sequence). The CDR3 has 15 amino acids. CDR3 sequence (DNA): TGTGCCAGCAGTTCAATAGGGGGGTACCAAGAGACCCAGTACTTC. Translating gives CASSSIGGYQETQYF.

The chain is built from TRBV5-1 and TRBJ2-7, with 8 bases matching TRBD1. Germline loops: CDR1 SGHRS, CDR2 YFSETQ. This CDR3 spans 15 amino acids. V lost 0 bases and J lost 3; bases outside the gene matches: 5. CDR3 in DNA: TGCGCCAGCAGCTTGGTGACAGGGGCGGTCTACGAGCAGTACTTC. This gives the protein CASSLVTGAVYEQYF.

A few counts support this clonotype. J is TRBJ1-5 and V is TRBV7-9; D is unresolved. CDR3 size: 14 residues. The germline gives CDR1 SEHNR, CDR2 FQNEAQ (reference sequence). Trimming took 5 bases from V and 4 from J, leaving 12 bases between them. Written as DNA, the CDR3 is TGTGCCAGCAGCAAGGTCGCTGGGAATCAGCCCCAGCATTTT. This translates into CASSKVAGNQPQHF.

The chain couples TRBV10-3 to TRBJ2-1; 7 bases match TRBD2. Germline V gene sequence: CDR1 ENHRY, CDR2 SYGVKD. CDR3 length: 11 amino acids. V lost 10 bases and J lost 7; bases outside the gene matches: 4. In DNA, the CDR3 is TGTGCCACCTCAGCGGGAAATGAGCAGTTCTTC. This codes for CATSAGNEQFF.

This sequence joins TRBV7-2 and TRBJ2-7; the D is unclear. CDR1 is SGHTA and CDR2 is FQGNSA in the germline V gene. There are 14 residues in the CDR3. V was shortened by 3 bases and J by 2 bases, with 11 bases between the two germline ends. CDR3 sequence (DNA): TGTGCCAGCAGCTTCTACCTCAGGCCCTACGAGCAGTACTTC. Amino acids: CASSFYLRPYEQYF.

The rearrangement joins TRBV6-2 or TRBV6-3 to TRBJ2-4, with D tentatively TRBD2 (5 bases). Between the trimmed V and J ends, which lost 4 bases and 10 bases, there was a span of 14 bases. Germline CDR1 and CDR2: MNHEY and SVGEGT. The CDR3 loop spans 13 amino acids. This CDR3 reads CASSSLAAEIQYF. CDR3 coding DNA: TGTGCCAGCAGTTCTCTAGCCGCAGAGATTCAGTACTTC.

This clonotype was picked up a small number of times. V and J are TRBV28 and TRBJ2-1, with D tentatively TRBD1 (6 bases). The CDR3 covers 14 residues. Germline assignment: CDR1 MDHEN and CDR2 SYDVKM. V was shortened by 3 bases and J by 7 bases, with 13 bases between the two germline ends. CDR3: CASSFGQNSNEQFF. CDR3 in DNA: TGTGCCAGCAGTTTTGGACAGAATTCTAATGAGCAGTTCTTC.

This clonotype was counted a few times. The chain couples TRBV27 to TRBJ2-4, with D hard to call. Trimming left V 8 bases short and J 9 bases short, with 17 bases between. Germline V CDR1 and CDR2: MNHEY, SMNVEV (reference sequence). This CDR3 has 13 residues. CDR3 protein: CASRTDQASIQYF. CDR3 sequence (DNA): TGTGCCAGCCGCACTGACCAGGCCAGCATTCAGTACTTC.